A selection of T cell receptor beta chains follows, all from one sample in a study of blood T cell repertoires in COVID-19. Profiling relied on immunoSEQ multiplex PCR, and the TCRdb table lists in-frame clones only, not all of them. This table has about 190,000 clones, approximately 79% appearing once. Material for sequencing was peripheral blood. The source is a man aged 45-65 years who had recovered from COVID-19. The CDR3 runs from the conserved cysteine through the conserved F or W. The D gene is left open where the match is weak. Expanded clones are given a class, and other clones once, few, many or no size at all.

V	D	J	size	CDR3	DNA
TRBV11-2	TRBD1	TRBJ2-7	-	CASSHQGQTAYEQYF	TGTGCCAGCAGCCACCAGGGACAGACCGCCTACGAGCAGTACTTC
TRBV5-6	TRBD1	TRBJ2-5	-	CASSPQGAVWETQYF	TGTGCCAGCAGCCCCCAGGGGGCGGTTTGGGAGACCCAGTACTTC
TRBV5-8	-	TRBJ1-5	-	CASSLRQEYSNQPQHF	TGTGCCAGCAGCTTGAGACAGGAATATAGCAATCAGCCCCAGCATTTT
TRBV11-2	TRBD1	TRBJ2-7	many	CASSPELGTAREQYF	TGTGCCAGCAGTCCAGAACTAGGGACAGCGCGCGAGCAGTACTTC
TRBV27	TRBD2	TRBJ2-1	-	CASSNGLAGYEQFF	TGTGCCAGCAGTAACGGACTAGCGGGATATGAGCAGTTCTTC
TRBV6-6	TRBD2	TRBJ2-7	-	CASSYFSGSRNEQYF	TGTGCCAGCAGTTATTTCAGCGGGAGTAGGAACGAGCAGTACTTC
TRBV18	-	TRBJ1-5	-	CASSPAGSNQPQHF	TGTGCCAGCTCACCGGCCGGGAGTAATCAGCCCCAGCATTTT
TRBV6-5	-	TRBJ2-1	few	CASTRVRGDEQFF	TGTGCCAGCACCAGGGTCCGAGGAGATGAGCAGTTCTTC
TRBV29-1	-	TRBJ2-2	-	CSVEQGRGNPHTGELFF	TGCAGCGTTGAACAAGGTCGCGGGAACCCCCACACCGGGGAGCTGTTTTTT
TRBV24-1	TRBD2	TRBJ2-3	-	CATSPPVAGPTDTQYF	TGTGCCACCAGTCCACCGGTAGCGGGGCCCACAGATACGCAGTATTTT
TRBV13	TRBD1	TRBJ2-1	-	CASSRTEGTDLNYNEQFF	TGTGCCAGCAGCCGAACTGAAGGGACAGACCTAAACTACAATGAGCAGTTCTTC
TRBV2	TRBD1	TRBJ2-1	-	CASSGQGGGEQFF	TGTGCCAGCAGCGGACAGGGGGGTGGTGAGCAGTTCTTC
TRBV10-3	-	TRBJ1-2	-	CAIATGTNTNYGYTF	TGTGCCATCGCAACCGGGACAAATACTAACTATGGCTACACCTTC
TRBV5-1	-	TRBJ1-5	-	CASSLAGNSNQPQHF	TGCGCCAGCAGCTTGGCAGGGAATAGCAATCAGCCCCAGCATTTT
TRBV6-6	-	TRBJ1-5	-	CASSLQVGGPQPQHF	TGTGCCAGCAGCCTGCAGGTCGGGGGGCCCCAGCCCCAGCATTTT
TRBV3-1/TRBV3-2	-	TRBJ1-2	-	CASSPQGPHYGYTF	TGTGCCAGCAGCCCCCAGGGGCCTCACTATGGCTACACCTTC
TRBV7-3	TRBD2	TRBJ2-1	-	CASSPGGRALHNEQFF	TGTGCCAGCAGCCCCGGGGGGAGGGCTTTACACAATGAGCAGTTCTTC
TRBV15	-	TRBJ2-7	-	CATSHARGAAYEQYF	TGTGCCACCAGTCATGCGCGCGGAGCGGCCTACGAGCAGTACTTC
TRBV20-1	TRBD2	TRBJ2-1	-	CSASSVAGAYNEQFF	TGCAGTGCTAGTTCCGTAGCGGGAGCTTACAATGAGCAGTTCTTC
TRBV5-4	TRBD2	TRBJ2-1	-	CASSRGTSGSLGRDEQFF	TGTGCCAGCAGCAGGGGGACTAGCGGGAGTTTAGGGCGGGATGAGCAGTTCTTC
TRBV30	TRBD2	TRBJ2-7	-	CAWSVRGLATVEQYF	TGTGCCTGGAGTGTGAGGGGACTAGCGACCGTCGAGCAGTACTTC
TRBV11-3	TRBD1	TRBJ2-2	-	CASRDRGTGELFF	TGTGCCAGCCGGGACAGGGGGACCGGGGAGCTGTTTTTT
TRBV30	-	TRBJ1-4	once	CAWGTPTEVNEKLFF	TGTGCCTGGGGGACACCGACAGAGGTTAATGAAAAACTGTTTTTT
TRBV7-4	TRBD1	TRBJ2-5	-	CASRTDRGRETQYF	TGTGCCAGCAGGACGGACAGGGGAAGGGAGACCCAGTACTTC
TRBV29-1	-	TRBJ2-5	few	CSVGGHQETQYF	TGCAGCGTTGGCGGGCATCAAGAGACCCAGTACTTC
TRBV10-3	-	TRBJ1-1	once	CAISEDSSNTEAFF	TGTGCCATCAGTGAGGACAGTTCGAACACTGAAGCTTTCTTT
TRBV23-1	-	TRBJ2-5	-	CASSQSRGRARAETQYF	TGCGCCAGCAGTCAATCCCGAGGGCGGGCGAGGGCAGAGACCCAGTACTTC
TRBV30	-	TRBJ2-3	-	CASLLSRTDTQYF	TGTGCCTCCTTACTTTCCCGTACAGATACGCAGTATTTT
TRBV30	TRBD2	TRBJ2-1	few	CAWKLAGNFYNEQFF	TGTGCCTGGAAATTAGCGGGAAACTTCTACAATGAGCAGTTCTTC
TRBV30	-	TRBJ2-7	-	CAWSVRRGRYEQYF	TGTGCCTGGAGTGTTCGGAGGGGTCGGTACGAGCAGTACTTC
TRBV19	-	TRBJ1-4	-	CASSFERTNEKLFF	TGTGCCAGTAGTTTTGAGAGAACTAATGAAAAACTGTTTTTT
TRBV29-1	TRBD1	TRBJ1-5	once	CSVLDRGQGLVSNQPQHF	TGCAGCGTTTTGGATCGAGGACAGGGTCTAGTTAGCAATCAGCCCCAGCATTTT
TRBV19	TRBD2	TRBJ2-1	-	CASSIILAEQNEQFF	TGTGCCAGTAGTATAATCCTAGCGGAACAAAATGAGCAGTTCTTC
TRBV5-1	TRBD1	TRBJ1-2	-	CASSSGQGRSYGYTF	TGCGCCAGCAGCTCCGGACAGGGCCGAAGCTATGGCTACACCTTC
TRBV10-3	TRBD1	TRBJ2-1	-	CAISLEPGQGYNEQFF	TGTGCCATCAGCTTAGAACCGGGACAGGGTTACAATGAGCAGTTCTTC
TRBV28	-	TRBJ1-5	once	CASSSLGGFDQPQHF	TGTGCCAGCAGTTCCCTCGGCGGGTTCGATCAGCCCCAGCATTTT
TRBV3-1/TRBV3-2	TRBD2	TRBJ2-4	-	CASSQDLGGDIQYF	TGTGCCAGCAGCCAAGATTTGGGAGGGGACATTCAGTACTTC
TRBV24-1	TRBD1	TRBJ2-1	once	CATSDARAGGIDEQFF	TGTGCCACCAGTGATGCCCGGGCAGGGGGTATCGATGAGCAGTTCTTC
TRBV5-1	TRBD2	TRBJ2-1	-	CASSLISGRAYNEQFF	TGCGCCAGCAGCCTGATTAGCGGGAGGGCCTACAATGAGCAGTTCTTC
TRBV4-1	-	TRBJ2-1	many	CASSFSATSNEQFF	TGCGCCAGCAGCTTTTCTGCGACTAGCAATGAGCAGTTCTTC
TRBV29-1	TRBD2	TRBJ2-4	-	CSVVGLAGVRDIQYF	TGCAGCGTTGTGGGGCTAGCGGGGGTGAGGGACATTCAGTACTTC
TRBV7-2	-	TRBJ1-1	-	CASSHRRAGQTEAFF	TGTGCCAGCAGCCACCGCCGGGCAGGACAGACTGAAGCTTTCTTT
TRBV9	-	TRBJ1-1	-	CASSAQSGTEAFF	TGTGCCAGCAGCGCCCAATCGGGCACTGAAGCTTTCTTT
TRBV28	TRBD2	TRBJ2-5	-	CASSKLAEPQRPQETQYF	TGTGCCAGCAGCAAACTAGCGGAACCACAAAGGCCCCAAGAGACCCAGTACTTC
TRBV27	-	TRBJ2-1	-	CASSLRGEQFF	TGTGCCAGCAGTTTACGAGGTGAGCAGTTCTTC
TRBV20-1	TRBD1	TRBJ1-2	-	CSASHTGDYGYTF	TGCAGTGCTAGTCACACAGGGGACTATGGCTACACCTTC
TRBV6-5	-	TRBJ1-1	-	CASSYSKEGNTEAFF	TGTGCCAGCAGTTACTCGAAGGAGGGGAACACTGAAGCTTTCTTT
TRBV28	-	TRBJ1-1	few	CASRPPRDSTEAFF	TGTGCCAGCAGGCCCCCCAGGGATTCCACTGAAGCTTTCTTT